The T cell receptor (beta chain) described here comes from a study of cytomegalovirus exposure and HLA in healthy donors. General observations from the study: Most TCR beta V segments were productive about 90% or about 30% of the time in an earlier analysis. In a later analysis, HLA-C alleles had the fewest associated TCRs, DRB1 alleles the most.

This CDR3 contains 15 residues. Germline assignment: CDR1 SNHLY and CDR2 FYNNEI. The junction had 5 bases not matched to a gene; V was cut back by 5 bases and J by 1 base. Donors were ostensibly healthy at sampling, although undocumented immune exposures were probable. The sample holds one count of this clone. Its antigen remains unidentified. The PCR employed 60 Vbeta primers together with 13 Jbeta primers. Clones were read by immunoSEQ multiplex PCR, and TCRdb kept only the in-frame ones, dropping some. There are 150,000 or so clones in the sample; around 75% occur only once, and around 7.7% lies in the top ten.

The clonotype originates from a woman between 40 and 50 years old in good health and CMV-seropositive. Sequenced sample: PBMCs. This chain uses TRBV2 with TRBJ2-5; the match to TRBD2 covers 9 bases. The CDR3 spells CASSRQTSGQETQYF. For the CDR3, the DNA is TGTGCCAGCAGTCGACAGACTAGCGGCCAAGAGACCCAGTACTTC. Supplemented by reference TRBV2 and TRBJ2-5, the full variable domain reads EPEVTQTPSHQVTQMGQEVILRCVPISNHLYFYWYRQILGQKVEFLVSFYNNEISEKSEIFDDQFSVERPDGSNFTLKIRSTKLEDSAMYFCASSRQTSGQETQYFGPGTRLLVL.